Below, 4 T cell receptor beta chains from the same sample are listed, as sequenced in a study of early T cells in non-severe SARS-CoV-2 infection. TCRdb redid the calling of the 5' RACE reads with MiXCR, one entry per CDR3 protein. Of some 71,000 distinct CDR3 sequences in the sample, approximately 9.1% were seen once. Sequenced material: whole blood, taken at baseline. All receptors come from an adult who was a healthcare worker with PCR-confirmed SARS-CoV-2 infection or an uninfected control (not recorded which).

The CDR3 DNA reads TGCGCCAGCAGCTTGGGCCTCACTAGCACAGATACGCAGTATTTT. Translating gives CASSLGLTSTDTQYF. This rearrangement joins TRBV5-1 to TRBJ2-3; D remains ambiguous. With 0 bases removed from V and 0 bases from J, the gap between germline ends came to 8 bases. Germline V lookup: CDR1 SGHRS, CDR2 YFSETQ. This CDR3 comprises 15 residues.

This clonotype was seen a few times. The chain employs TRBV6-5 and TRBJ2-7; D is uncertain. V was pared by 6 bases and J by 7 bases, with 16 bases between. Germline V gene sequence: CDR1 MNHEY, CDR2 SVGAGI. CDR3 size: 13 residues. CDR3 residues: CASSPQHYKEQYF. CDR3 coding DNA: TGTGCCAGCAGCCCCCAGCATTACAAGGAGCAGTACTTC.

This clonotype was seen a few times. CDR3 loop: CASTRETSYNEQFF. The CDR3 region has the DNA TGTGCCAGCACCCGGGAAACGAGCTACAATGAGCAGTTCTTC. The rearrangement joins TRBV6-2 or TRBV6-3 to TRBJ2-1, with a weak D call TRBD2 (5 bases). This CDR3 has 14 residues. Trimming removed 7 bases from V and 3 bases from J, with 13 bases in between. Looked up from germline, CDR1 is MNHEY and CDR2 is SVGEGT.

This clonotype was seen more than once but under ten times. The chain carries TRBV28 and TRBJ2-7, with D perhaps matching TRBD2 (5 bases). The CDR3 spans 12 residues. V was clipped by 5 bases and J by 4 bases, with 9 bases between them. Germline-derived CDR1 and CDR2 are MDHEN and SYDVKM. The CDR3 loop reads CASSLSGYEQYF. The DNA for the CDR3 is TGTGCCAGCAGTCTCTCGGGGTACGAGCAGTACTTC. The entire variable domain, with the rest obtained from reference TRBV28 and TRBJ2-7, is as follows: DVKVTQSSRYLVKRTGEKVFLECVQDMDHENMFWYRQDPGLGLRLIYFSYDVKMKEKGDIPEGYSVSREKKERFSLILESASTNQTSMYLCASSLSGYEQYFGPGTRLTVT.